The TCR beta chain described here comes from a study of blood T cells in healthy people across ages. General study results and limits: The lack of PBMC sorting stopped any conclusive naive versus antigen-experienced comparison.

The CDR3 runs 11 residues. V lost 10 bases and J lost 3, with 7 bases in between. Germline V CDR1 and CDR2: MDHEN, SYDVKM. Combining a sample-barcoded 5' primer with a J-beta primer mix, a second PCR ran for roughly 7 to 12 cycles. TCRdb independently ran MiXCR on the 5' RACE reads; one entry per CDR3 protein. Here the sample spans over 1.5 million distinct CDR3 sequences, roughly 52% being singletons. Total RNA was extracted at no less than 6 micrograms per sample. On this clonotype itself: Its antigen is unidentified.

Sequenced: blood. The sequence derives from a woman in her 40s in good health. The rearrangement links TRBV28 to TRBJ2-1; D ambiguous. CDR3 DNA sequence: TGTGCCACCCTCAACTACAATGAGCAGTTCTTC. Translation gives CATLNYNEQFF.